This T cell receptor beta chain was retrieved from a study of OX40 agonist ivuxolimab in advanced cancers. About the investigation overall: Ivuxolimab, which targeted the costimulatory receptor OX40 (CD134), was an agonistic, fully human IgG2 monoclonal antibody. In the dose-escalation cohort, roughly 82% of patients were male, and the mean age was roughly 60 years with a range of about 23 to 79. Intravenous ivuxolimab was administered to patients every 2 weeks at six dose levels: 0.01, 0.1, 0.3, 1.5, 3 and 10 mg/kg. Among the roughly 54 dose-escalation patients, about 20 had hepatocellular carcinoma, approximately 15 melanoma, 9 renal cell carcinoma and 9 head and neck cancer. Peripheral TCRbeta sequencing was intended to test whether TCR sequence diversity was altered and clonal T-cell expansion was caused by ivuxolimab. The paper describes the monotherapy dose-escalation part (N ≈ 52 patients) of the phase I trial of ivuxolimab. Patients were allowed to have had prior anti-PD-1, anti-PD-L1 or anti-CTLA-4 therapy, and approximately 40% of the dose-escalation patients had been treated with checkpoint inhibitors. Three dose-escalation patients achieved partial responses, one with hepatocellular carcinoma and two with cutaneous melanoma.

Genomic DNA was extracted from sorted cells for sequencing of the TCRbeta CDR3 region. The immunoSEQ Assay was used for sequencing of TCRbeta CDR3 regions. This is the immuneACCESS table as TCRdb keeps it, with only in-frame sequences that have V and J called. A part of the clones is gone; compared with another copy, unresolved V genes explain less than half, and the rest is unexplained. Present in this sample are 50,000 to 70,000 clones, around 93% of which were seen just once. The ten largest make up about 3.8% of the sample. Results the study describes overall, beyond this receptor: At doses from 0.1 to 3.0 mg/kg, clonal expansion was seen in both CD4+ and CD8+ blood T cells between baseline and week 6. Antigen specificity was not determined for the clonally expanded peripheral T cells. Low levels of normalized T-cell clonal expansion were also shown by some nonresponding patients. After ivuxolimab, CD8+ T cells had more expanded clones than CD4+ T cells on average. Partial responders in the 0.1-3.0 mg/kg groups had among the lowest normalized peripheral clonal expansion, especially among CD8+ T cells.

This clone turned up a few times. This receptor's antigen is unknown. Nothing much larger sits one base from this clone, and base qualities are not available. The trial excluded patients who had a history of autoimmune disease or were on systemic immunosuppression. In every dose cohort, peripheral blood was drawn for TCR sequencing at baseline, cycle 4 day 1, and cycle 7 day 1. The samples were taken from a phase I, first-in-human, multicenter, open-label dose-escalation trial of ivuxolimab. Adults with locally advanced or metastatic head and neck squamous cell, hepatocellular, melanoma or renal cell carcinoma were enrolled in the trial. Before TCR sequencing, CD4+ T cells and CD8+ T cells from peripheral blood were sorted into separate populations. The specimen was CD4+ or CD8+ T cells sorted from blood, collected in a trial of the OX40 agonist ivuxolimab. The clonotype was recovered from an adult with an advanced solid tumor such as melanoma, head and neck, liver or kidney cancer.

The CDR3 in this case is CASSSGGSYNEQFF. The DNA reads as follows: TGTGCCAGTAGTTCGGGGGGGTCCTACAATGAGCAGTTCTTC. Recombination joined TRBV19 with TRBJ2-1, with 8 bases in between that match TRBD2. Ends trimmed: V by 5 bases, J by 1 base; bases unmatched to a gene: 1. From the cysteine up to the phenylalanine, the CDR3 has a length of 14 residues. The retained sequence is limited to the CDR3, 42 bases, with the frame set at the first base. The germline V gene encodes CDR1 LNHDA and CDR2 SQIVND (reference sequence).